This T cell receptor beta chain was retrieved from a study of blood T cell repertoires in COVID-19. Repertoires were generated with immunoSEQ multiplex PCR, while TCRdb's copy carries only in-frame clones and drops some. The sample holds 200,000 to 300,000 clones, 75% to 90% seen once. The V end lost 3 bases, the J end lost 2 bases, and 7 bases lay between the germline ends. Germline values: CDR1 LNHNV, CDR2 YYDKDF (reference sequence). CDR3 length: 13 amino acids. In its sample, this clone was seen once. This sequence joins TRBV15 and TRBJ1-2; D is unresolved. This TCR came from a woman between 40 and 50 years old who had recovered from COVID-19. Source material: peripheral blood. The CDR3 bases are TGTGCCACCAGCAGCTCCGAGAACTATGGCTACACCTTC. Amino acids: CATSSSENYGYTF.